One and the same sample provided the 7 T cell receptor beta chains below, sequenced in a study of blood T cell repertoires in COVID-19 (dated by TCRdb to 2018 to 2020). The library was obtained by the immunoSEQ multiplex PCR assay. TCRdb mirrors the immuneACCESS table, restricted to in-frame sequences. Some clones are absent from its copies; in checked studies, under half trace to an unresolved V gene, and the reason for the others is unknown. The sample has about 73,000 clones on record, roughly 89% of them singletons. Roughly 9.6% of the sample is in the top ten clones. Source material: peripheral blood. These receptors were taken from a man at least 80 years old with acute or convalescent COVID-19.

This sequence joins TRBV9 and TRBJ2-2; D is possibly TRBD1 (5 bases). The CDR3 spans 14 residues. Germline CDR1 reads SGDLS; CDR2 reads YYNGEE. V was trimmed by 0 bases and J by 4 bases, leaving 7 bases between them. The CDR3, as DNA: TGTGCCAGCAGCGTAGTTGACAGCACCGGGGAGCTGTTTTTT. It specifies CASSVVDSTGELFF.

The V call is TRBV19, the J call TRBJ1-4; D remains unclear. The CDR3 runs 13 residues. The germline gives CDR1 LNHDA, CDR2 SQIVND (reference sequence). The V end was cut by 10 bases, the J end by 8 bases, with 17 bases between. The CDR3 here is CATTVGDGEKLFF. In nucleotides, the CDR3 is TGTGCCACCACTGTGGGCGATGGGGAAAAACTGTTTTTT.

V is TRBV10-1 and J is TRBJ1-1, with D maybe TRBD1 (6 bases). Germline-derived CDR1 and CDR2 are WNHNN and SYGVQD (reference sequence). V gave up 6 bases and J gave up 0 bases, with 11 bases separating them. The CDR3 consists of 14 residues. Here the CDR3 DNA reads TGCGCCAGCAGCGGGGACATTTTGAACACTGAAGCTTTCTTT. It encodes CASSGDILNTEAFF.

This sequence joins TRBV6-2 or TRBV6-3 and TRBJ1-2; D is perhaps TRBD1 (6 bases). This CDR3 has 14 amino acids. The V end was cut by 6 bases, the J end by 4 bases, with 15 bases between. The germline gives CDR1 MNHEY, CDR2 SVGEGT. CDR3 nucleotide sequence: TGTGCCAGCAGCCCCCCAAACAGGGCCTATGGCTACACCTTC. Protein: CASSPPNRAYGYTF.

CDR3 sequence reads: CAWSFSTGANEKLFF. The CDR3 nucleotides are TGTGCCTGGAGTTTCTCGACAGGCGCTAATGAAAAACTGTTTTTT. V usage is TRBV30 and J usage is TRBJ1-4; D possibly corresponds to TRBD1 (6 bases). V was shortened by 2 bases and J by 3 bases, with 13 bases between the two germline ends. This CDR3 has 15 residues. CDR1 is GTSNPN, CDR2 SVGIG, per germline (reference sequence).

The CDR3 coding sequence is TGTGCCACCAGTGATCCGGGGTTCGACTCCTACAATGAGCAGTTCTTC. Protein sequence: CATSDPGFDSYNEQFF. V and J are TRBV24-1 and TRBJ2-1, with D maybe TRBD2 (5 bases). V shed 3 bases and J shed 0 bases, with 11 bases lying between them. Germline V gives CDR1 KGHDR, CDR2 SFDVKD. CDR3 length: 16 amino acids.

The chain carries TRBV11-1 and TRBJ2-7; TRBD2 matches at 14 bases. CDR1 is SGHAT, CDR2 FQDESV, per germline (reference sequence). Germline trimming cut 3 bases from V and 8 bases from J; bases unmatched to any gene: 3. This CDR3 region has 14 residues. The CDR3 sequence is CASSLGLAGEKQYF. CDR3 sequence (DNA): TGTGCCAGCAGCTTGGGACTAGCGGGAGAAAAGCAGTACTTC.